This TCR beta chain came from a study of T cells after yellow fever vaccination. V shed 2 bases, J shed 9 bases, and the junction held 3 bases outside the gene matches. The CDR3 spans 13 residues. Looked up from germline, CDR1 is LGHDT and CDR2 is YNNKEL (reference sequence). Findings and limits, study-wide: Just a small share of clonotypes turned up in the CD4 compartment as well as the CD8 compartment. Post-booster repertoires contained most primary-vaccination clones again (about 96% CD4, 85% to 90% CD8).

From the 5' RACE reads, TCRdb called clonotypes with MiXCR, one entry per CDR3 protein. The sample holds 500,000 to 650,000 distinct CDR3 sequences; about 15% are singletons and the top ten take around 16%. In its sample, this clonotype was seen many times. Its specificity is not known. The receptor was isolated from a man aged 18 to 35 who received the YFV17D yellow fever vaccine. V is TRBV3-1 and J is TRBJ2-1, with 8 bases lining up with TRBD2. The material was PBMCs, obtained 5 days after the first yellow fever vaccination. In DNA form, the CDR3 reads TGTGCCAGCAGCCAATTGGCGGGGGGTGAGCAGTTCTTC. It codes for CASSQLAGGEQFF.